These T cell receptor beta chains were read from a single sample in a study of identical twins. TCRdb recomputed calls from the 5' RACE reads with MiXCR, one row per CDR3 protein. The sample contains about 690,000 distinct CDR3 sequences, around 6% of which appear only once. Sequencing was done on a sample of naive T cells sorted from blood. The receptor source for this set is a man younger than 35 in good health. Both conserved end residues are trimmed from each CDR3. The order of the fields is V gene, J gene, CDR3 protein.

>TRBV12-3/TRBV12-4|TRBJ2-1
ASSAGTNNEQF
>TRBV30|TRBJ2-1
AWSVTDFRR
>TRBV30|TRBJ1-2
AWTGPDAKRGYGYT
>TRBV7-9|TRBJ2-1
ASSLVRGGRASWEQF
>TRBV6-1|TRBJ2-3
ASSEGRLRTDTQY
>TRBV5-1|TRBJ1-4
ASSLIEGAAGLF
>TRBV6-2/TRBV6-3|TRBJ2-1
ASRTRTGSSYNEQF
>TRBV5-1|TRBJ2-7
ASSLGQSYEQY
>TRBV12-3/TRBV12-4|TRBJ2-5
ASSSSQRETQY
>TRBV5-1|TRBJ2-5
ASSSGGRSETQY
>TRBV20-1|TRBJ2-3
SGGERDTQY
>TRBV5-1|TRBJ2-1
ASSSGQVEQF
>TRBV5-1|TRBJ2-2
ASSSGRGYTGELF
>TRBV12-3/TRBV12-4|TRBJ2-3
ASSFATSGSADTQY
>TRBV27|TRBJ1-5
ASSLSSAGRQPQH
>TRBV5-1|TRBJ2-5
ASSLTGSGETQY
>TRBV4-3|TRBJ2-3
ASSHGVGPSTDTQY
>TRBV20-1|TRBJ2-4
SARGVASSAKNIQY
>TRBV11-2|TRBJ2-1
ASSLLAGVDEQF
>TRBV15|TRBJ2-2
ATSRDRVGFTGELF
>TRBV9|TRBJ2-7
ASSVGREPSYEQY
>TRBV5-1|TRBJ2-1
ASSVLPGQLNEQF
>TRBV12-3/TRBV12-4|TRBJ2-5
ASSLRVGQTQY
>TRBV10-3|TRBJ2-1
ATDRSLVSGRFEQF
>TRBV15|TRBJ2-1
ATSRDRGTGQYNEQF
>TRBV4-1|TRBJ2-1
ASSDALRGRAYNEQF
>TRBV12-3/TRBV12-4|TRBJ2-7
ASSHGTYYEQY
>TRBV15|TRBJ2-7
ATSGSTGGFEQY
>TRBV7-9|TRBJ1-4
ASSPGTGNEKLF
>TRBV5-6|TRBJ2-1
ASSHRLAGGPRSEQF
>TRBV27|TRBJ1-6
ASSPLAVGDNSPLH
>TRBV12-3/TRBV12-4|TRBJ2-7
ASSVGIRTGSLHEQY
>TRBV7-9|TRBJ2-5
ASSFDRRQETQY
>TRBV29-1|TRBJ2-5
SVVGTETQY
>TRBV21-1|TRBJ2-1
ASSIRERQF
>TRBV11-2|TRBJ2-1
ASSLTPGLEQF
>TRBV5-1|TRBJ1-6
ASSPEAVRTNSPLH
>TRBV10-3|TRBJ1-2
AITAGAGYGYT
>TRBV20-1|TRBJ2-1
SAPRLAGVSEDEQF
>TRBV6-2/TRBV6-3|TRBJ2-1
ASSYSRDESSTFNEQF
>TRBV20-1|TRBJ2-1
SALPRIGKYNEQF
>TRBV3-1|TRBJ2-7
ASSLPGQEYEQY
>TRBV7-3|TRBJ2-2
ASSSLKSGRATGELF
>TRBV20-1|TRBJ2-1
SAAQGAGIPPNEQF
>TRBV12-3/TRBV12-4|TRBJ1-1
ASSYAGQNTEAF
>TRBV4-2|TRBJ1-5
ASSQEEGAEQPQH